This TCR beta chain came from a study of T cells in Graves' hyperthyroidism and ophthalmopathy. About this clonotype: A single base separates this from a much larger clone, so it may be a read error.

Amplification of TCR beta CDR3 regions used RNA as the template. The TCR CDR3 first-round RT-PCR relied on the HTBI primer set. TCRdb fed the multiplex PCR reads into MiXCR, producing one record per CDR3 protein. The sample lists about 200,000 distinct CDR3 sequences; about 17% were seen once. Stable disease denoted Graves' hyperthyroidism without ophthalmopathy progression within 18 months. Newly diagnosed patients aged 18 to 65 had hyperthyroidism of under 2 months' duration. Exclusion criteria comprised uncontrolled infection, other autoimmune disease, pregnancy or lactation. The CDR3 spans 13 residues. Germline loops: CDR1 SQVTM, CDR2 ANQGSEA. Trimming removed 3 bases at V and 4 bases at J, with 12 bases between.

The chain is built from TRBV29-1 and TRBJ1-1; D call uncertain. Sequences were obtained from blood. This receptor was taken from a woman aged 50 to 65 with Graves' hyperthyroidism. In nucleotides, the CDR3 is TGCAGCGTTGAGGGCCAGACGAGCACTGAAGCTTTCTTT. This codes for CSVEGQTSTEAFF.